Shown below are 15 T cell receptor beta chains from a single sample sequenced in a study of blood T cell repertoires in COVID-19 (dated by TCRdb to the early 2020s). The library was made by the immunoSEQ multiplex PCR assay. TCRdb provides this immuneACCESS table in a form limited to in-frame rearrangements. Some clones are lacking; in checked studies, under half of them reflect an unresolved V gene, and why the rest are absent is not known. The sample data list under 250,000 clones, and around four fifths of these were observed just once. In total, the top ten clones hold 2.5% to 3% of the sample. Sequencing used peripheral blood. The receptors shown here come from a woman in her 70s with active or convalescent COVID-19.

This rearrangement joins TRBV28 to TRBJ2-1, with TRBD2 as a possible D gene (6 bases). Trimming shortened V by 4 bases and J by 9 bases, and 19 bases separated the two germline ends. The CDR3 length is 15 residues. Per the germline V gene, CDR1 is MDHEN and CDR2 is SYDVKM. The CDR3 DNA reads TGTGCCAGCAGTTCATGGGGAGGTGCACGAGCTGAGCAGTTCTTC. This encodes CASSSWGGARAEQFF.

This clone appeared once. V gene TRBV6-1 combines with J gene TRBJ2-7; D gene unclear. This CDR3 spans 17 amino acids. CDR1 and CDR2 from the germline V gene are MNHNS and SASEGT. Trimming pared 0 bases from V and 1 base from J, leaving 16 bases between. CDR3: CASSEAYQTTISYEQYF. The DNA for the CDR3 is TGTGCCAGCAGTGAAGCTTACCAAACTACGATATCCTACGAGCAGTACTTC.

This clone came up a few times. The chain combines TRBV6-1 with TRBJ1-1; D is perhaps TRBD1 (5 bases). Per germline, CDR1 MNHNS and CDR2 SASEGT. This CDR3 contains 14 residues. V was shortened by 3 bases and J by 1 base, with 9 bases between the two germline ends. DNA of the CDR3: TGTGCCAGCAGTGAGAACCAGGGGAACACTGAAGCTTTCTTT. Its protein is CASSENQGNTEAFF.

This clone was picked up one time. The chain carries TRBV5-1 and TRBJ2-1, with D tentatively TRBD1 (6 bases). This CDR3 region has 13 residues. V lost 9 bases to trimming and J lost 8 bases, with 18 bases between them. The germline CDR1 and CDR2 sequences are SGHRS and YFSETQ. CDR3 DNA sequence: TGCGCCACCAGGGACATGGGCGGCGATGAGCAGTTCTTC. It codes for CATRDMGGDEQFF.

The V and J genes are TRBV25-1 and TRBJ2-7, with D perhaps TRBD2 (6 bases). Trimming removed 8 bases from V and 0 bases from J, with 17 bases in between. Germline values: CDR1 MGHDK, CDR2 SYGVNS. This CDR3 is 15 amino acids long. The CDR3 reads CASAGFVWGSYEQYF. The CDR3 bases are TGTGCCAGCGCGGGATTCGTGTGGGGCTCCTACGAGCAGTACTTC.

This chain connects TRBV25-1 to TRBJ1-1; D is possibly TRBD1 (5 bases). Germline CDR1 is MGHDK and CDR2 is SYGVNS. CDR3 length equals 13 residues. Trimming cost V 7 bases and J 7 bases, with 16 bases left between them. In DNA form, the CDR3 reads TGTGCCAGCAAGCAAGGGGTTTGGGGTGAAGCTTTCTTT. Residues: CASKQGVWGEAFF.

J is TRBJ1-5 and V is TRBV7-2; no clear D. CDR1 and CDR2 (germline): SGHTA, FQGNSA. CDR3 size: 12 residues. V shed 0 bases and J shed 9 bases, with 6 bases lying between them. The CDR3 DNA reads TGTGCCAGCAGCTTAGCTCCAGGGCCCCAGCATTTT. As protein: CASSLAPGPQHF.

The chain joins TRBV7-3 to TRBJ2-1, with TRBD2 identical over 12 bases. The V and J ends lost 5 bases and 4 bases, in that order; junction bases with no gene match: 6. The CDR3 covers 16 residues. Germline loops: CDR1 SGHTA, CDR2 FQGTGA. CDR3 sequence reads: CASSRPTSGGYNEQFF. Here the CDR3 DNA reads TGTGCCAGCAGCCGACCGACTAGCGGGGGATACAATGAGCAGTTCTTC.

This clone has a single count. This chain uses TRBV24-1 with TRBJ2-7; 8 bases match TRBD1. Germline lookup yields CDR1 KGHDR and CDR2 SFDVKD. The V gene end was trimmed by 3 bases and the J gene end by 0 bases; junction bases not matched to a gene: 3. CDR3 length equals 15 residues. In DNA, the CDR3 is TGTGCCACCAGTGATGGGACAGGCAGCTCCTACGAGCAGTACTTC. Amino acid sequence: CATSDGTGSSYEQYF.

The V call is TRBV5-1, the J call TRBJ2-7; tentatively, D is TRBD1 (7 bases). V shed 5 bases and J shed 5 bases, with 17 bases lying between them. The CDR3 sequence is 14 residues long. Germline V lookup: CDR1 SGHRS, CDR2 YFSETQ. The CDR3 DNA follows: TGCGCCAGCAGATACGACAGGGAGGTTGACGAGCAGTACTTC. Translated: CASRYDREVDEQYF.

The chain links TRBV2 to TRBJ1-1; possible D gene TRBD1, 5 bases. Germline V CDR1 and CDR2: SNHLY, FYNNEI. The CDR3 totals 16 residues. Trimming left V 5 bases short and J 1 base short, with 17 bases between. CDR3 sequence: CASSPGGVIKNTEAFF. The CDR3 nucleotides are TGTGCCAGCAGTCCGGGGGGGGTAATTAAGAACACTGAAGCTTTCTTT.

The CDR3: CASSADTEQFF. CDR3 nucleotide sequence: TGTGCCAGCAGCGCAGACACCGAGCAGTTCTTC. The V gene is TRBV7-9, the J gene TRBJ2-1, with D unresolved. Germline V CDR1 and CDR2: SEHNR, FQNEAQ (reference sequence). This CDR3 contains 11 residues. Trimming shortened V by 5 bases and J by 10 bases, and 9 bases separated the two germline ends.

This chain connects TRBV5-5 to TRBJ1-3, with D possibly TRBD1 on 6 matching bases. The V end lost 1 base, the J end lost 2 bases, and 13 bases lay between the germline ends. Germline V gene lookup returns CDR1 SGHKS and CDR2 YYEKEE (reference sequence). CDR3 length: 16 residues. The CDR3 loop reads CASSLTGTGTGNTIYF. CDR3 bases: TGTGCCAGCAGCTTGACCGGTACAGGGACTGGAAACACCATATATTTT.

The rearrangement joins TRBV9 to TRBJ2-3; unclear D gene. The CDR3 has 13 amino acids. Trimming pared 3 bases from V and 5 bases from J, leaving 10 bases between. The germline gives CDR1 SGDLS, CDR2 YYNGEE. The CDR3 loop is CASSANIGDTQYF. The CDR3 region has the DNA TGTGCCAGCAGCGCCAACATTGGAGATACGCAGTATTTT.

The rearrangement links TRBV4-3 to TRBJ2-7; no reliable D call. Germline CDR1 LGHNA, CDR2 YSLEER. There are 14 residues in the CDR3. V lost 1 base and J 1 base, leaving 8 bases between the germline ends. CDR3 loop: CASSQGPGSYEQYF. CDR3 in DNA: TGCGCCAGCAGCCAAGGACCAGGATCCTACGAGCAGTACTTC.